This entry lists 26 T cell receptor beta chains sequenced from one sample in a study of blood T cell repertoires in COVID-19. Libraries were prepared by immunoSEQ multiplex PCR; TCRdb keeps only in-frame clonotypes and omits some of them. Among approximately 71,000 clones listed, about 74% were seen once. Sample: peripheral blood. The source of these receptors is a human donor in a cohort sampled during active COVID-19.

This clone was counted only a few times. CDR3 sequence (DNA): TGTGCCAGCAGATCTCAGGGGATGGCCTACGAGCAGTACTTC. This sequence encodes CASRSQGMAYEQYF. This chain uses TRBV28 with TRBJ2-7, with D perhaps TRBD1 (6 bases). Deletions cut 6 bases from V and 2 bases from J, with 14 bases between. The length of the CDR3 is 14 residues. Germline V gene sequence: CDR1 MDHEN, CDR2 SYDVKM.

V and J are TRBV3-1 (or the pseudogene TRBV3-2) and TRBJ2-1, with D possibly TRBD1 on 6 matching bases. V was cut by 2 bases and J by 4 bases, with 9 bases left in between. The CDR3 totals 14 residues. CDR1 and CDR2 (germline): LGHDT, YNNKEL (reference sequence). CDR3 loop: CASSQWDTYNEQFF. CDR3 DNA: TGTGCCAGCAGCCAATGGGACACTTACAATGAGCAGTTCTTC.

The chain joins TRBV6-2 or TRBV6-3 to TRBJ2-1; 10 bases are a match to TRBD1. Germline-derived CDR1 and CDR2 are MNHEY and SVGEGT. Trimming at V came to 2 bases and at J to 8 bases, leaving 6 bases not matched to a gene. CDR3 size: 15 residues. CDR3 DNA sequence: TGTGCCAGCAGTTACAAGACAGGGGGCAACGATGAGCAGTTCTTC. Its translation is CASSYKTGGNDEQFF.

Regarding this clone: A junction boundary mismatches the germline segment, possibly from a read error. The V gene is TRBV7-7, the J gene TRBJ2-7, with TRBD2 matching over 11 bases. The germline V gene has CDR1 SSHAT and CDR2 FNYEAQ (reference sequence). This CDR3 comprises 16 residues. CDR3 residues: CASSPGLAGISYEQYF. The CDR3 region has the DNA TGTGCTAGCAGCCCAGGACTAGCGGGCATCTCCTACGAGCAGTACTTC. Drawing the rest from reference TRBV7-7 and TRBJ2-7, the complete variable domain is GAGVSQSPRYKVTKRGQDVTLRCDPISSHATLYWYQQALGQGPEFLTYFNYEAQPDKSGLPSDRFSAERPEGSISTLTIQRTEQRDSAMYRCASSPGLAGISYEQYFGPGTRLTVT.

This sequence joins TRBV18 and TRBJ2-5; D perhaps matches TRBD2 (6 bases). The germline V and J ends were trimmed by 3 bases and 2 bases, with 10 bases remaining between them. The CDR3 sequence is 14 residues long. Germline V gene lookup returns CDR1 KGHSH and CDR2 LQKENI. The DNA of the CDR3 is TGTGCCAGCTCACCCATAGGGAGGCAAGAGACCCAGTACTTC. The encoded protein is CASSPIGRQETQYF. The whole variable domain, remainder taken from reference TRBV18 and TRBJ2-5, is NAGVMQNPRHLVRRRGQEARLRCSPMKGHSHVYWYRQLPEEGLKFMVYLQKENIIDESGMPKERFSAEFPKEGPSILRIQQVVRGDSAAYFCASSPIGRQETQYFGPGTRLLVL.

This clone was observed a handful of times. The V call is TRBV18, the J call TRBJ2-1; TRBD2 agrees at 7 bases. The CDR3 covers 15 residues. With V trimmed by 2 bases and J by 9 bases, 10 bases remained unmatched. The germline V gene has CDR1 KGHSH and CDR2 LQKENI. Here the CDR3 reads CASSPNAAGVGEQFF. The DNA of the CDR3 is TGTGCCAGCTCACCAAACGCTGCGGGGGTCGGTGAGCAGTTCTTC.

The chain uses TRBV5-6 and TRBJ2-3; 7 nucleotides line up with TRBD1. The CDR3 contains 16 residues. The V gene end was trimmed by 0 bases and the J gene end by 0 bases; junction bases not matched to a gene: 4. Germline CDR1 SGHDT, CDR2 YYEEEE. CDR3 nucleotides: TGTGCCAGCAGCTTGGCGACAGGGTCAAGCACAGATACGCAGTATTTT. Protein sequence: CASSLATGSSTDTQYF.

The chain has TRBV5-1 and TRBJ2-7; unclear D gene. The CDR3 sequence is 12 residues long. Germline V CDR1 and CDR2: SGHRS, YFSETQ. Trimming left V 4 bases short and J 2 bases short, with 7 bases between. The CDR3 DNA follows: TGCGCCAGCAGCCCGTCCCCCTACGAGCAGTACTTC. Translated: CASSPSPYEQYF. The full variable domain, its missing parts supplied by reference TRBV5-1 and TRBJ2-7, is KAGVTQTPRYLIKTRGQQVTLSCSPISGHRSVSWYQQTPGQGLQFLFEYFSETQRNKGNFPGRFSGRQFSNSRSEMNVSTLELGDSALYLCASSPSPYEQYFGPGTRLTVT.

V is TRBV5-4 and J is TRBJ2-1; D gene unclear. V was pared by 4 bases and J by 7 bases, with 9 bases between. Per germline, CDR1 SGHNT and CDR2 YYREEE (reference sequence). The CDR3 extends over 12 amino acids. Written as DNA, the CDR3 is TGTGCCAGCAGCCGACAAGATAATGAGCAGTTCTTC. Amino acid sequence: CASSRQDNEQFF.

The chain employs TRBV7-2 and TRBJ2-3; possibly TRBD2 for D (6 bases). The V gene lost 8 bases and the J gene lost 4 bases, with 19 bases spanning the gap. The CDR3 is made up of 15 amino acids. Germline assignment: CDR1 SGHTA and CDR2 FQGNSA. CDR3: CASGSGLGEADTQYF. CDR3 sequence (DNA): TGTGCCAGCGGGAGTGGATTAGGGGAGGCAGATACGCAGTATTTT. Combining the CDR3 with reference TRBV7-2 and TRBJ2-3 gives the whole variable domain GAGVSQSPSNKVTEKGKDVELRCDPISGHTALYWYRQSLGQGLEFLIYFQGNSAPDKSGLPSDRFSAERTGGSVSTLTIQRTQQEDSAVYLCASGSGLGEADTQYFGPGTRLTVL.

This sequence joins TRBV20-1 and TRBJ2-1; D perhaps matches TRBD2 (6 bases). Looked up from germline, CDR1 is DFQATT and CDR2 is SNEGSKA (reference sequence). The CDR3 totals 14 residues. V was pared by 3 bases and J by 6 bases, with 15 bases between. CDR3 in amino acids: CSASVLAGVNEQFF. The CDR3 DNA follows: TGCAGTGCTAGTGTACTAGCCGGTGTCAATGAGCAGTTCTTC.

The chain links TRBV5-1 to TRBJ1-1, with D unresolved. V lost 4 bases, J lost 4 bases, and 20 bases lay in between. Germline-derived CDR1 and CDR2 are SGHRS and YFSETQ. The CDR3 extends over 16 amino acids. The CDR3 region has the DNA TGCGCCAGCAGCGCCGACACCCCGGGGAGAGGCACTGAAGCTTTCTTT. Translation: CASSADTPGRGTEAFF.

The chain joins TRBV3-1 (or the pseudogene TRBV3-2) to TRBJ1-1; D uncertain. CDR1 and CDR2 (germline): LGHDT, YNNKEL (reference sequence). The CDR3 runs to 14 residues. Trimming left V 4 bases short and J 5 bases short, with 14 bases between. CDR3 sequence: CASSLSYRGTEAFF. CDR3 DNA sequence: TGTGCCAGCAGCCTTTCCTACCGAGGGACTGAAGCTTTCTTT.

Only a few counts were recorded for this clone. The genes are TRBV5-6 and TRBJ2-7, with no clear D. The CDR3 contains 14 residues. The ends were cut back, 0 bases at V and 2 bases at J, with 9 bases in the middle. Germline V CDR1 and CDR2: SGHDT, YYEEEE. The DNA of the CDR3 is TGTGCCAGCAGCTTGGCGGTTCCGCCCTACGAGCAGTACTTC. Encoded protein: CASSLAVPPYEQYF.

The chain has TRBV7-2 and TRBJ2-3; maybe TRBD1 (5 bases). The V end lost 3 bases, the J end lost 5 bases, and 6 bases lay between the germline ends. Looked up from germline, CDR1 is SGHTA and CDR2 is FQGNSA. The length of the CDR3 is 12 residues. The CDR3 DNA reads TGTGCCAGCAGCTTCGACAGAGATACGCAGTATTTT. Its protein product is CASSFDRDTQYF.

The rearrangement links TRBV12-5 to TRBJ2-3; weak D call: TRBD2 (6 bases). Germline V gives CDR1 LGHNT, CDR2 FRNRAP. CDR3 length: 15 residues. V was cut by 0 bases and J by 6 bases, with 13 bases left in between. CDR3 coding DNA: TGTGCTAGTGGTTTGGTAGGGCTAGCGAACGATACGCAGTATTTT. Its translation: CASGLVGLANDTQYF.

The chain is built from TRBV5-1 and TRBJ2-7; possible D gene TRBD1, 6 bases. CDR1 and CDR2 (germline): SGHRS, YFSETQ. The CDR3 runs to 14 residues. The V end lost 4 bases, the J end lost 1 base, and 12 bases lay between the germline ends. CDR3 residues: CASSPDSLSYEQYF. CDR3 bases: TGCGCCAGCAGCCCGGACAGTCTTTCCTACGAGCAGTACTTC. The variable domain in full, with the rest retrieved from reference TRBV5-1 and TRBJ2-7, is KAGVTQTPRYLIKTRGQQVTLSCSPISGHRSVSWYQQTPGQGLQFLFEYFSETQRNKGNFPGRFSGRQFSNSRSEMNVSTLELGDSALYLCASSPDSLSYEQYFGPGTRLTVT.

This chain uses TRBV7-2 with TRBJ1-2; TRBD1 is a possible D gene (5 bases). CDR3 size: 14 residues. The germline V and J ends were trimmed by 8 bases and 4 bases, with 17 bases remaining between them. CDR1 is SGHTA, CDR2 FQGNSA, per germline. The CDR3 loop is CASSGGGGSYGYTF. CDR3 nucleotide sequence: TGTGCCAGCTCTGGAGGCGGGGGAAGCTATGGCTACACCTTC. The full variable domain, with the rest looked up from reference TRBV7-2 and TRBJ1-2, is GAGVSQSPSNKVTEKGKDVELRCDPISGHTALYWYRQSLGQGLEFLIYFQGNSAPDKSGLPSDRFSAERTGGSVSTLTIQRTQQEDSAVYLCASSGGGGSYGYTFGSGTRLTVV.

The chain couples TRBV25-1 to TRBJ2-5; 9 bases align to TRBD2. Germline-derived CDR1 and CDR2 are MGHDK and SYGVNS. The V segment lost 3 bases and the J segment 2 bases; nucleotides outside the gene matches: 7. This CDR3 has 16 residues. CDR3 residues: CASSESRTSEQETQYF. DNA for the CDR3: TGTGCCAGCAGTGAGTCGCGGACTAGCGAACAAGAGACCCAGTACTTC.

V is TRBV4-1 and J is TRBJ2-7, with a possible D match to TRBD2 (6 bases). The CDR3 consists of 15 residues. Trimming pared 0 bases from V and 3 bases from J, leaving 12 bases between. The germline gives CDR1 MGHRA, CDR2 YSYEKL. The CDR3 loop reads CASSQDSGASYEQYF. CDR3 nucleotide sequence: TGCGCCAGCAGCCAAGATAGCGGAGCGAGCTACGAGCAGTACTTC.

There are a few counts of this clone. This chain uses TRBV7-8 with TRBJ1-2; TRBD1 aligns across 11 bases. The CDR3 is made up of 15 amino acids. V was pared by 5 bases and J by 5 bases, with 7 bases of the junction left unmatched. The germline V gene encodes CDR1 SGHVS and CDR2 FQNEAQ. Written as DNA, the CDR3 is TGTGCCAGCAGCCAGGGGACAGGGGGTCTGTATGGCTACACCTTC. This gives the protein CASSQGTGGLYGYTF.

This sequence joins TRBV9 and TRBJ2-3; no reliable D call. Trimming left V 0 bases short and J 7 bases short, with 9 bases between. CDR1 is SGDLS, CDR2 YYNGEE, per germline. The CDR3 length is 13 residues. CDR3: CASSVAILNTQYF. The CDR3 region has the DNA TGTGCCAGCAGCGTAGCTATCCTCAATACGCAGTATTTT. The whole variable domain, filled in from reference TRBV9 and TRBJ2-3, reads DSGVTQTPKHLITATGQRVTLRCSPRSGDLSVYWYQQSLDQGLQFLIQYYNGEERAKGNILERFSAQQFPDLHSELNLSSLELGDSALYFCASSVAILNTQYFGPGTRLTVL.

The rearrangement uses TRBV29-1 and TRBJ2-3, with TRBD2 matching over 9 bases. Per the germline V gene, CDR1 is SQVTM and CDR2 is ANQGSEA. CDR3 length: 16 residues. V lost 4 bases, J lost 3 bases, and 11 bases stayed unmatched. The DNA of the CDR3 is TGCAGCGTTGCCTTAGCGGGAGCCGTAGGGACAGATACGCAGTATTTT. Translated, it gives CSVALAGAVGTDTQYF.

This chain connects TRBV7-2 to TRBJ2-2; D gene uncertain. The CDR3 consists of 16 residues. The germline V and J ends were trimmed by 5 bases and 3 bases, with 16 bases remaining between them. Looked up from germline, CDR1 is SGHTA and CDR2 is FQGNSA. CDR3: CASSILAAHDTGELFF. The CDR3 DNA reads TGTGCCAGCAGCATTCTGGCGGCCCATGACACCGGGGAGCTGTTTTTT.

The J gene is TRBJ2-2, the V gene TRBV19; tentatively, D is TRBD1 (6 bases). V lost 3 bases to trimming and J lost 4 bases, with 12 bases between them. The CDR3 totals 15 residues. Germline CDR1 LNHDA, CDR2 SQIVND (reference sequence). The CDR3 region has the DNA TGTGCCAGTAGTATGTTCAGGGGTACCACCGGGGAGCTGTTTTTT. Protein sequence: CASSMFRGTTGELFF.

V gene TRBV7-2 combines with J gene TRBJ2-7; tentatively, D is TRBD2 (7 bases). V was cut by 4 bases and J by 1 base, with 14 bases left in between. Germline loops: CDR1 SGHTA, CDR2 FQGNSA. This CDR3 is built from 15 residues. The CDR3 sequence: CASSSSQGGSYEQYF. The DNA for the CDR3 is TGTGCCAGCAGCTCGTCACAGGGAGGGTCCTACGAGCAGTACTTC.